Detailed here is one TCR beta chain. Its antigen remains unidentified. The source of the sample is a study of cytomegalovirus exposure and HLA in healthy donors. Overall study findings and caveats: The dataset shows that most TCR sequences were rare, while some public TCRs occurred in many donors. Some TCR beta chains (about 180 of them) were listed as cytomegalovirus-associated. Reportedly, diagnosis of cytomegalovirus status by the classifier showed high specificity and sensitivity. In vitro work confirmed that three CMV-associated chains recognize CMV antigens.

Trimming stripped 4 bases from V and 3 bases from J, with 17 bases between. Looked up from germline, CDR1 is SGDLS and CDR2 is YYNGEE. The CDR3 has 16 amino acids. Measured with immunoSEQ multiplex PCR; TCRdb has only the in-frame clones, and not every one. The sample gives 110,000 or so clones, approximately 85% of which show up once; over 2.5% is in the top ten. This receptor was identified in a woman younger than 35 in good health and CMV-seronegative. Sequenced input: PBMCs. The chain joins TRBV9 to TRBJ2-1; the D gene is possibly TRBD2 (6 bases). In nucleotides, the CDR3 is TGTGCCAGCAGCACAGGAGGGGTTCGACGCTACAATGAGCAGTTCTTC. It yields the protein CASSTGGVRRYNEQFF.